The next 20 T cell receptor beta chains were all read from a single sample in a study of blood T cell repertoires in COVID-19. Sequencing was performed with immunoSEQ multiplex PCR; in TCRdb, only in-frame clones are kept and a portion is missing. Of more than 85,000 clones in the sample, 75% to 95% were seen once. The sequenced sample consisted of peripheral blood. These receptors all stem from a man younger than 35 with acute or convalescent COVID-19.

The V call is TRBV3-1 (or the pseudogene TRBV3-2), the J call TRBJ2-2; 10 bases agree with TRBD1. CDR3 length equals 17 residues. Losses at the gene ends were 4 bases for V and 7 bases for J; bases not matched to a gene: 12. Germline CDR1 and CDR2: LGHDT and YNNKEL (reference sequence). The CDR3 bases are TGTGCCAGCAGCCTTCCCGGACAGGGGGTATCAGGCGGGGAGCTGTTTTTT. Its translation is CASSLPGQGVSGGELFF.

The chain is built from TRBV2 and TRBJ1-1; D may be TRBD1 (5 bases). Trimming removed 3 bases from V and 0 bases from J, with 5 bases in between. The CDR3 extends over 13 amino acids. In germline, CDR1 is SNHLY, CDR2 FYNNEI. The CDR3 region has the DNA TGTGCCAGCAGTGACAGGGTGAACACTGAAGCTTTCTTT. Amino acids: CASSDRVNTEAFF.

This clone has just one count. The CDR3 sequence is CATSDRGAYNEQFF. The CDR3 DNA sequence: TGTGCCACCAGTGACAGGGGTGCCTACAATGAGCAGTTCTTC. J is TRBJ2-1 and V is TRBV24-1, with D maybe TRBD1 (6 bases). Germline CDR1 and CDR2: KGHDR and SFDVKD. Trimming shortened V by 4 bases and J by 2 bases, and 8 bases separated the two germline ends. The CDR3 is 14 amino acids.

The rearrangement links TRBV7-9 to TRBJ1-6; D is possibly TRBD1 (6 bases). The CDR3 is 14 residues long. In germline, CDR1 is SEHNR, CDR2 FQNEAQ (reference sequence). V lost 5 bases to trimming and J lost 6 bases, with 11 bases between them. The CDR3 DNA follows: TGTGCCAGCAGCGCAGGGGTCCTTAATTCACCCCTCCACTTT. Translating it yields CASSAGVLNSPLHF.

The chain joins TRBV6-4 to TRBJ2-2; D perhaps matches TRBD1 (6 bases). The germline V gene has CDR1 MRHNA and CDR2 SNTAGT. Trimming shortened V by 0 bases and J by 2 bases, and 10 bases separated the two germline ends. The CDR3 has 16 residues. Here the CDR3 reads CASSDSYRENTGELFF. The CDR3 DNA sequence: TGTGCCAGCAGTGACTCGTACAGGGAAAACACCGGGGAGCTGTTTTTT.

V is TRBV5-5 and J is TRBJ2-6; no reliable D call. V gave up 4 bases and J gave up 0 bases, with 8 bases separating them. CDR3 length: 15 residues. The germline gives CDR1 SGHKS, CDR2 YYEKEE (reference sequence). CDR3 coding DNA: TGTGCCAGCAGCCTAACTTACTCTGGGGCCAACGTCCTGACTTTC. This encodes CASSLTYSGANVLTF.

This chain links TRBV5-1 with TRBJ1-2; 9 bases line up with TRBD1. CDR1 and CDR2 (germline): SGHRS, YFSETQ. Germline trimming cut 7 bases from V and 6 bases from J; bases unmatched to any gene: 16. The CDR3 is 16 amino acids. The CDR3 reads CASGLSRTGGADGYTF. In DNA form, the CDR3 reads TGCGCCAGCGGACTAAGCCGAACAGGGGGCGCTGATGGCTACACCTTC.

The chain recombines TRBV3-1 (or the pseudogene TRBV3-2) with TRBJ2-7; 10 nucleotides match TRBD2. The CDR3 has 18 amino acids. The V gene's germline CDR1 is LGHDT and CDR2 YNNKEL (reference sequence). The J segment lost 5 bases and the V segment lost 4 bases, leaving 17 bases of the junction unmatched. The CDR3: CASSREAWGSGGADEQYF. CDR3 DNA: TGTGCCAGCAGCCGGGAAGCCTGGGGGAGCGGGGGGGCGGACGAGCAGTACTTC.

The rearrangement joins TRBV21-1 to TRBJ2-2; the table gives TRBD1 as D, unverified against the DNA. TRBV21-1 is classified as a pseudogene. This CDR3 spans 13 amino acids. The DNA of the CDR3 is TGTGCCAGCAGCAAAGGGGGGCCCCGGTTAAGTCATTTT. As protein: CASSKGGPRLSHF.

This rearrangement joins TRBV7-7 to TRBJ2-1; TRBD1 is a possible D gene (6 bases). The ends were cut back, 5 bases at V and 2 bases at J, with 13 bases in the middle. CDR3 length: 15 amino acids. Germline values: CDR1 SSHAT, CDR2 FNYEAQ (reference sequence). CDR3 region: CASSPSRTAYNEQFF. Here the CDR3 DNA reads TGTGCCAGCAGCCCGAGCCGGACAGCCTACAATGAGCAGTTCTTC.

The chain employs TRBV9 and TRBJ1-2; the match to TRBD1 covers 10 bases. CDR1 is SGDLS and CDR2 is YYNGEE in the germline V gene. The CDR3 sequence is 15 residues long. After removal of 4 bases from V and 3 bases from J, the junction contained 6 bases not matched to a gene. Here the CDR3 reads CASSPQTGGYYGYTF. In nucleotides, the CDR3 is TGTGCCAGCAGCCCCCAGACAGGGGGCTACTATGGCTACACCTTC.

The V gene is TRBV6-5, the J gene TRBJ1-2; tentatively, D is TRBD1 (5 bases). The CDR3 has 13 amino acids. V was trimmed by 7 bases and J by 8 bases, leaving 17 bases between them. Germline V gives CDR1 MNHEY, CDR2 SVGAGI. This chain's CDR3 is CASTLRRGGGYTF. The CDR3 bases are TGTGCCAGCACCCTACGGAGGGGAGGCGGCTACACCTTC.

The J gene is TRBJ2-1, the V gene TRBV9; 11 bases are shared with TRBD2. The V gene end was trimmed by 0 bases and the J gene end by 5 bases; junction bases not matched to a gene: 7. This CDR3 is 17 amino acids long. The germline gives CDR1 SGDLS, CDR2 YYNGEE. CDR3 DNA sequence: TGTGCCAGCAGCGTAGTTTCGACTAGCGGGGTGAACAATGAGCAGTTCTTC. Encoded protein: CASSVVSTSGVNNEQFF. Looking up the rest from reference TRBV9 and TRBJ2-1 gives the full variable domain: DSGVTQTPKHLITATGQRVTLRCSPRSGDLSVYWYQQSLDQGLQFLIQYYNGEERAKGNILERFSAQQFPDLHSELNLSSLELGDSALYFCASSVVSTSGVNNEQFFGPGTRLTVL.

This clone came up once. The CDR3 protein is CASSVTDRGAEAFF. In nucleotides, the CDR3 is TGTGCCAGCAGCGTAACGGACAGGGGAGCTGAAGCTTTCTTT. The rearrangement joins TRBV9 to TRBJ1-1; 9 bases map to TRBD1. Germline V lookup: CDR1 SGDLS, CDR2 YYNGEE. Germline trimming cut 1 base from V and 6 bases from J; bases unmatched to any gene: 4. The CDR3 runs to 14 residues.

This clone occurred once. V is TRBV19 and J is TRBJ1-4; 9 nucleotides align to TRBD1. This CDR3 has 16 residues. CDR1 is LNHDA and CDR2 is SQIVND in the germline V gene (reference sequence). The junction had 11 bases not matched to a gene; V was cut back by 4 bases and J by 8 bases. The CDR3 bases are TGTGCCAGTAGTACGAACCGGGACAGGGTGTCCGAAAAACTGTTTTTT. As protein: CASSTNRDRVSEKLFF.

The rearrangement uses TRBV25-1 and TRBJ1-1; 7 positions agree with TRBD1. The CDR3 is 14 residues long. V trimming: 2 bases; J trimming: 7 bases; junction bases outside the gene matches: 7. In germline, CDR1 is MGHDK, CDR2 SYGVNS. In nucleotides, the CDR3 is TGTGCCAGCAGTGAACCAGGGACAGCTAATGAAGCTTTCTTT. It codes for CASSEPGTANEAFF.

The chain carries TRBV6-5 and TRBJ2-1; 10 positions agree with TRBD2. J gave up 6 bases and V 6 bases, and 8 bases lay outside the gene matches. Germline V gene data show CDR1 as MNHEY and CDR2 as SVGAGI. The CDR3 runs to 15 residues. The DNA for the CDR3 is TGTGCCAGCAGGTCCAGCGGGGGGGATGGCAATGAGCAGTTCTTC. Translated: CASRSSGGDGNEQFF.

The chain carries TRBV6-1 and TRBJ2-3, with 11 bases lining up with TRBD1. With V trimmed by 0 bases and J by 4 bases, 3 bases remained unmatched. The CDR3 loop spans 16 amino acids. Germline V gene sequence: CDR1 MNHNS, CDR2 SASEGT. CDR3 in DNA: TGTGCCAGCAGTGAAGCGGGACAGGGGGGGGCAGATACGCAGTATTTT. It is translated as CASSEAGQGGADTQYF.

The rearrangement uses TRBV2 and TRBJ1-1; TRBD1 aligns across 7 bases. Germline V gene lookup returns CDR1 SNHLY and CDR2 FYNNEI. The junction had 8 bases not matched to a gene; V was cut back by 6 bases and J by 7 bases. The CDR3 totals 13 residues. In DNA, the CDR3 is TGTGCCAGCAGCGCGGGACAGCTATTTGAAGCTTTCTTT. Residues: CASSAGQLFEAFF.

The chain recombines TRBV29-1 with TRBJ1-3; TRBD1 is a possible D gene (6 bases). The CDR3 covers 15 residues. The V end lost 2 bases, the J end lost 2 bases, and 13 bases lay between the germline ends. Germline V gene sequence: CDR1 SQVTM, CDR2 ANQGSEA. The CDR3 DNA follows: TGCAGCGTTGAATTGACAGGATTAACTGGAAACACCATATATTTT. Protein: CSVELTGLTGNTIYF.